This T cell receptor (beta chain) is from a study of Graves' ophthalmopathy and Graves' hyperthyroidism. The study's findings and limits: Most thyroid-expanded clonotypes exceeding 0.001 frequency were also found in blood.

The germline gives CDR1 MDHEN, CDR2 SYDVKM. V lost 5 bases to trimming and J lost 1 base, with 9 bases between them. The length of the CDR3 is 13 residues. The authors amplified TCR beta CDR3 regions, and they did so from RNA transcripts for repertoire sequencing. First-round RT-PCR relied on HTBI primers, and a second-round multiplex PCR came next. In TCRdb, the multiplex PCR reads were re-called with MiXCR into one record per CDR3 protein. The sample contains about half a million distinct CDR3 sequences, about an eighth of which appear only once. PBMCs had their origin in fresh peripheral blood (approximately 10 ml). This clonotype has ten or more counts. The antigen is not known.

The specimen was blood. This receptor was identified in a woman in her 30s with Graves' ophthalmopathy. J is TRBJ2-7 and V is TRBV28; no clear D gene. DNA for the CDR3: TGTGCCAGCAGTCGATTACGGTCCTACGAGCAGTACTTC. Amino acid sequence: CASSRLRSYEQYF.